This T cell receptor beta chain originates from a study of T cells after yellow fever vaccination (dated by TCRdb to between 2017 and 2020). Some background on the complete study: Libraries from fractions with low cell numbers were prepared with the SMART-Seq v4 Ultra Low Input RNA kit. To track T-cell clones before and after primary and booster YFV17D yellow fever vaccination, bulk TCR alpha and beta repertoires were sequenced longitudinally. Two healthy male donors, one aged 18 to 30 and one aged 30 to 40 years, were included in the cohort. Blood samples were taken at several timepoints before and after primary and secondary immunization, and bulk PBMC replicates and cell subsets were isolated.

The CDR3 covers 14 residues, taking in both the cysteine and the phenylalanine. Of all the DNA, just the CDR3 is kept, 42 bases in frame from base 1. The germline V gene gives CDR1 as SGHRS and CDR2 as YFSETQ. V is clipped by 6 bases and J by 1 base, and the sequence between their germline boundaries is 8 bases long. Findings and caveats that apply to the study as a whole: Because abundant contaminating clonotypes from the bulk population could be contained in FACS-sorted repertoires, computational filtering was required. The secondary T-cell response was weaker than the primary response but faster, peaking on day 5 instead of day 15. A small share of clonotypes occurred in both CD4 and CD8 compartments, likely arising from convergent recombination. Because the study included only a couple of donors, the extent to which the findings can be generalized is limited. Most clones expanded after primary vaccination were re-detected after the booster (around 96% of CD4 and approximately 89% of CD8), suggesting broad memory maintenance.

The instrument given in TCRdb is Illumina NovaSeq 6000. Synthesis of TCR cDNA relied on 5'RACE template switching, a step that introduced a universal primer site along with unique molecular identifiers. cDNA synthesis was primed from both the TCR alpha and TCR beta constant segments. Library amplification used two PCR steps, and the second PCR step added sample barcodes and sequencing adapters. Sequencing of libraries was performed on Illumina HiSeq 2500 (2x100 bp) or NovaSeq (2x150 bp). In the original analysis: Demultiplexing of reads and collapsing into UMI consensus sequences were performed with MIGEC, and V(D)J alignment was carried out with MiXCR. Using edgeR on replicate PBMC samples, clonotypes were called vaccine-responding if FDR was below 0.01 and the log2 fold change was above 5 up to day 15. Each bulk clonotype received a CD4 or CD8 identity based on whether the sequenced CD4 or CD8 repertoire contained that clonotype at higher abundance. The public reads were reprocessed in TCRdb via fastp at Q25 and MiXCR, keeping in-frame beta chains. One record per CDR3 amino acid sequence lists the most common genes and DNA. These V and J calls rely on TCRdb rather than the paper's analysis. This sample gives 250,000 to 400,000 distinct CDR3 sequences in total; approximately 4% of them show up just once. Of the sample, approximately 19% is held by the ten largest clones.

What this sample's treatment or condition label stands for: live attenuated yellow fever vaccine strain. At each blood-draw timepoint, two biological replicates of bulk PBMCs were collected. PBMCs were isolated from peripheral blood using a standard Ficoll-Paque protocol. TriZol was used to extract RNA from bulk PBMCs, CD4 and CD8 fractions, and dextramer-positive and dextramer-negative fractions. This clonotype was observed at least ten times. Its antigen is still unknown. Per-nucleotide qualities are absent, and no much larger clonotype sits a single base away. The sample here was PBMCs, taken 15 days after the yellow fever booster vaccination. The origin of this receptor is a man between 18 and 35 years old who received the YFV17D yellow fever vaccine. The sequence joins TRBV5-1 to TRBJ2-6, with the D gene too uncertain to name. The DNA sequence is TGCGCCAGCAATAGGCGATCTGGGGCCAACGTCCTGACTTTC. This gives the protein CASNRRSGANVLTF.